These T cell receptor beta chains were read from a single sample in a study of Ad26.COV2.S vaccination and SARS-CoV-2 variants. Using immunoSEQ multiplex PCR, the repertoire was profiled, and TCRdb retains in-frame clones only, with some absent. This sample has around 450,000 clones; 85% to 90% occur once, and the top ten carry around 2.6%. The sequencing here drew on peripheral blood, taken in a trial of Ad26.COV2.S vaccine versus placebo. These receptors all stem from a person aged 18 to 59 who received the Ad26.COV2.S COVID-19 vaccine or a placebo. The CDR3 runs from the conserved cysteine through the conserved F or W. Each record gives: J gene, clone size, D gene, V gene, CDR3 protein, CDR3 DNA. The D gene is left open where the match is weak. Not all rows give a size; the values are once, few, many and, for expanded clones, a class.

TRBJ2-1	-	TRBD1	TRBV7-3	CASSSTSGTGGYNEQFF	TGTGCCAGCAGCTCAACATCCGGGACAGGGGGCTACAATGAGCAGTTCTTC
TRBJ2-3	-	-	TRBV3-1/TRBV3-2	CASSQAGVTDTQYF	TGTGCCAGCAGCCAAGCGGGAGTGACAGATACGCAGTATTTT
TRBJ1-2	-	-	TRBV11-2	CASSLETQQDGYGYTF	TGTGCCAGCAGCTTAGAAACCCAACAGGACGGCTATGGCTACACCTTC
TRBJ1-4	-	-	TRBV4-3	CASSQESGANEKLFF	TGCGCCAGCAGCCAAGAAAGCGGGGCTAATGAAAAACTGTTTTTT
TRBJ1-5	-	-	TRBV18	CASSPTGNQPQHF	TGTGCCAGCTCACCAACGGGCAATCAGCCCCAGCATTTT
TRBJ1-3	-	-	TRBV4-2	CASSQVVNSGNTIYF	TGTGCCAGCAGCCAAGTGGTCAACTCTGGAAACACCATATATTTT
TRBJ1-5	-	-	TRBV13	CASSFGTGNQPQHF	TGTGCCAGCAGCTTTGGGACCGGCAATCAGCCCCAGCATTTT
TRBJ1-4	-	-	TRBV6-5	CASSYEYPGEKLFF	TGTGCCAGCAGTTACGAATACCCTGGAGAAAAACTGTTTTTT
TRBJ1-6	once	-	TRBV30	CAWDRSNSPLHF	TGTGCCTGGGACAGATCTAATTCACCCCTCCACTTT
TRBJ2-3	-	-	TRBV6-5	CASRMTGRDTQYF	TGTGCCAGCAGGATGACAGGCCGAGATACGCAGTATTTT
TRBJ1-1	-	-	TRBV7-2	CASSLSGLNTEAFF	TGTGCCAGCAGCTTATCGGGGTTGAACACTGAAGCTTTCTTT
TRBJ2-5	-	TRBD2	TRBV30	CAWTAAGALETQYF	TGTGCCTGGACGGCCGCGGGAGCTTTGGAGACCCAGTACTTC
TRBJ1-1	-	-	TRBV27	CASSLGGNTEAFF	TGTGCCAGCAGTTTAGGGGGGAACACTGAAGCTTTCTTT
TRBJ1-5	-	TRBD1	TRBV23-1	CAANRTGPLGPQHF	TGCGCAGCCAATAGGACAGGACCCCTGGGGCCCCAGCATTTT
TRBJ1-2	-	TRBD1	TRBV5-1	CASSFGDSSDYGYTF	TGCGCCAGCAGCTTTGGGGACAGTAGTGACTATGGCTACACCTTC